A selection of T cell receptor beta chains follows, all from one sample in a study of T cells in Graves' hyperthyroidism and ophthalmopathy. Via MiXCR, TCRdb re-called the multiplex PCR reads, giving one row per CDR3 protein. The table records 730,000 or so distinct CDR3 sequences, approximately 19% of them present only once. The sequencing input was blood. The receptor set was obtained from a woman between 45 and 60 years old with Graves' hyperthyroidism that later progressed to Graves' ophthalmopathy. Both conserved end residues are trimmed from each CDR3.

V,CDR3
TRBV2,ASRGQGETQY
TRBV3-1,ASTREGSYEQY
TRBV20-1,SARPTSYEQY
TRBV12-3/TRBV12-4,ASSFVKPTGELF
TRBV5-1,ASSVEAGLGTEAF
TRBV6-1,ASSMRGLNEQF
TRBV29-1,SVVQAGLDYGYT
TRBV6-2/TRBV6-3,ASSSPGLWYNEQF
TRBV20-1,SAKTGDPYNSPLH
TRBV10-3,AIRRDYTDTQY
TRBV12-3/TRBV12-4,ASSSGTHGGYT
TRBV3-1,ASSPGAGETQY
TRBV5-1,ASSYGTGVLANYGHT
TRBV5-1,ASTRRGETLADTQY
TRBV12-3/TRBV12-4,ASSLIQGPNYGYT
TRBV6-1,ASSTLATPGELF
TRBV30,AWNRENSPLH
TRBV29-1,SVEDRGGSGDGYT
TRBV20-1,SALVDRGNYGYT
TRBV6-1,ASSVMLSIKGYEQY
TRBV11-1,ASSWPKLAGGTGETQY
TRBV15,ATSKGVGVDNSPLH
TRBV27,ASSFLTEYNSPLH
TRBV20-1,SARPPSGIYQPQH
TRBV11-3,ASSPGVALEKLF
TRBV20-1,SASKGSYEQY
TRBV5-1,ASSLRWRGDRNTEAF
TRBV3-1,ASSRREVRETQY
TRBV25-1,ASSEYPGAEAF
TRBV7-8,ASSLEIAGGNTGELF
TRBV20-1,SATTSGSYNEQF